This entry describes one T cell receptor beta chain. Germline CDR1 LNHDA, CDR2 SQIVND (reference sequence). This CDR3 is 14 amino acids long. V shed 10 bases and J 0 bases; nucleotides not matched to a gene: 8. The entry originates in a study of blood T cell repertoires in COVID-19. Study context: PBMCs, B-cell-depleted T cells, or T cells provided the cDNA or gDNA that made up the material.

The assay was immunoSEQ multiplex PCR, and TCRdb's table has in-frame clones only and misses some. Of roughly 100,000 clones listed, almost 85% are singletons. V is TRBV19 and J is TRBJ1-1, with 7 positions matching TRBD1. This clonotype was obtained from a man aged 40-55 years with active or convalescent COVID-19. Sequencing was carried out using peripheral blood. CDR3: CATKTGDMNTEAFF. CDR3 bases: TGTGCCACGAAAACAGGGGACATGAACACTGAAGCTTTCTTT. The whole variable domain, filled in from reference TRBV19 and TRBJ1-1, reads DGGITQSPKYLFRKEGQNVTLSCEQNLNHDAMYWYRQDPGQGLRLIYYSQIVNDFQKGDIAEGYSVSREKKESFPLTVTSAQKNPTAFYLCATKTGDMNTEAFFGQGTRLTVV.